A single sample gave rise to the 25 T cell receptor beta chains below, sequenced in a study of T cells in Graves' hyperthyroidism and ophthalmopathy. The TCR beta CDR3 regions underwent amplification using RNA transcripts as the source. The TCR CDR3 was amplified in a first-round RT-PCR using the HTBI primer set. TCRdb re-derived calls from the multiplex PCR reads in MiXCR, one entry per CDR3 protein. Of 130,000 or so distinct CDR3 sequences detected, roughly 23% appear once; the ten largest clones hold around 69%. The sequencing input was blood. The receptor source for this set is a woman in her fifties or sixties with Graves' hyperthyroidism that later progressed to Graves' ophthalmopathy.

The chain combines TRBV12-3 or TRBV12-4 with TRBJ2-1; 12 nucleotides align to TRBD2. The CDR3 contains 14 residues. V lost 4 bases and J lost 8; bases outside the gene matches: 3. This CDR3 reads CASSSSGRADEQFF. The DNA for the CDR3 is TGTGCCAGCAGTTCTAGCGGGAGGGCCGATGAGCAGTTCTTC.

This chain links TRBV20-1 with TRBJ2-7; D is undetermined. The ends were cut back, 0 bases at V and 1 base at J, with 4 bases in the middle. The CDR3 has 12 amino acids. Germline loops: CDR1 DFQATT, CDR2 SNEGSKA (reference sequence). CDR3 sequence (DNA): TGCAGTGCTAGAGAGATTTCCTACGAGCAGTACTTC. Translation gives CSAREISYEQYF.

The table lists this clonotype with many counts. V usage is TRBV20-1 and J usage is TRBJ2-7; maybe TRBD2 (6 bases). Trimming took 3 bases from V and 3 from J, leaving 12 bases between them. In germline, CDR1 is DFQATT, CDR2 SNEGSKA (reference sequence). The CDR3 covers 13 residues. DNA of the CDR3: TGCAGTGCTAGGGAGGGTTCTGACTACGAGCAGTACTTC. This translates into CSAREGSDYEQYF.

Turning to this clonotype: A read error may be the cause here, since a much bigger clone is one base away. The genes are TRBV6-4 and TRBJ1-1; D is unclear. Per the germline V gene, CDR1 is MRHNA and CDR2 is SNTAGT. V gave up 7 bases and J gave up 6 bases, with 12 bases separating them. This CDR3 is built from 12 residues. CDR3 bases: TGTGCCAGCACCCGACGTTTGGCTGAAGCTTTCTTT. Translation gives CASTRRLAEAFF.

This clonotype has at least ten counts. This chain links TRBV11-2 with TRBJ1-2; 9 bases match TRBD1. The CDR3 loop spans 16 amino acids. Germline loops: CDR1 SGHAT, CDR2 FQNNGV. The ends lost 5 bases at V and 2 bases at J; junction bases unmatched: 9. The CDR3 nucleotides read TGTGCCAGCAGCCCGATGAAAGACAGGGGGAACTATGGCTACACCTTC. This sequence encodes CASSPMKDRGNYGYTF.

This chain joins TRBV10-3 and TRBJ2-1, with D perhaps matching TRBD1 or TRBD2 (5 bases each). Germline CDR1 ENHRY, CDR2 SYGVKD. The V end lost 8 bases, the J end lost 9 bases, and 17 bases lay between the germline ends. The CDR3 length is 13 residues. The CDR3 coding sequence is TGTGCCATCGAACAACAGGCGGGCGGTGAGCAGTTCTTC. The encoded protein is CAIEQQAGGEQFF.

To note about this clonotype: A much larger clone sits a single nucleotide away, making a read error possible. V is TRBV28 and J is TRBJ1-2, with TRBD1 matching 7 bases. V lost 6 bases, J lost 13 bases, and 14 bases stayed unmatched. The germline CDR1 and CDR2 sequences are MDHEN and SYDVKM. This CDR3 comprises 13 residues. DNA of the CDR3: TGTGCCAGCAGGGCTTTAAGGACAGGCCGCTGCACCTTC. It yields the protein CASRALRTGRCTF.

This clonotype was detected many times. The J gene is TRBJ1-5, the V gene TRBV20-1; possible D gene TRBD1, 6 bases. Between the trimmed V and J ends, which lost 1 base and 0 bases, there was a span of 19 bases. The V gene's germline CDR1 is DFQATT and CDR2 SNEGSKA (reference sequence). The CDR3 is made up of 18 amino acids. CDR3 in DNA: TGCAGTGCTAGAGCAACGGACCGACAGGTCTATAGCAATCAGCCCCAGCATTTT. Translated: CSARATDRQVYSNQPQHF.

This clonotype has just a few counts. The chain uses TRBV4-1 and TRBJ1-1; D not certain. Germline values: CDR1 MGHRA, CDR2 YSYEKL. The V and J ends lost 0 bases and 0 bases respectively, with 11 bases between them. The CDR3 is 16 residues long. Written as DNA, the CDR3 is TGCGCCAGCAGCCAAGAAAATGCCAACCTGAACACTGAAGCTTTCTTT. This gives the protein CASSQENANLNTEAFF.

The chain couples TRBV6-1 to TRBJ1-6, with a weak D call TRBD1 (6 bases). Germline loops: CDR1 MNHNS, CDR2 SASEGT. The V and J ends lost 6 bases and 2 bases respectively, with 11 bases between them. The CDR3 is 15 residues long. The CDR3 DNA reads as TGTGCCAGCAGGACCACAGGGACCTATAATTCACCCCTCCACTTT. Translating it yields CASRTTGTYNSPLHF.

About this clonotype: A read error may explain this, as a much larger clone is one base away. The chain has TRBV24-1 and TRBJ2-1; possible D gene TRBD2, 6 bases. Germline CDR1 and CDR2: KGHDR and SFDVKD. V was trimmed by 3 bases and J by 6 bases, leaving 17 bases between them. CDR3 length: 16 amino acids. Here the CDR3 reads CATSDKRKLSGNEQFF. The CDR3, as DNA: TGTGCCACCAGTGATAAACGAAAACTTAGCGGCAATGAGCAGTTCTTC.

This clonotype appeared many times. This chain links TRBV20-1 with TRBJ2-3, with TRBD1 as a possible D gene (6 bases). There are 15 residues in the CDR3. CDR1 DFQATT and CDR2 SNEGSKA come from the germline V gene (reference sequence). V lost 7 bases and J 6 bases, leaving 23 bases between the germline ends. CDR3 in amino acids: CSVSVLRDIADTQYF. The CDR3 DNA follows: TGCAGTGTTAGCGTCCTACGGGACATCGCGGATACGCAGTATTTT.

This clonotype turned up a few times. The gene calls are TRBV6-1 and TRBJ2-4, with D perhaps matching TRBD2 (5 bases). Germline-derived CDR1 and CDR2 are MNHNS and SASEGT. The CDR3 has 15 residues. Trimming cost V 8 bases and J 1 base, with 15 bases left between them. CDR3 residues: CASLKEGVAKNIQYF. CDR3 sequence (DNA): TGTGCCAGCCTTAAAGAGGGAGTGGCCAAAAACATTCAGTACTTC.

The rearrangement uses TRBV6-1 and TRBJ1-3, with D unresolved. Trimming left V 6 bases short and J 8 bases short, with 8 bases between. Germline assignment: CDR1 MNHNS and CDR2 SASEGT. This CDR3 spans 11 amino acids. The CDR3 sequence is CASRLGDTIYF. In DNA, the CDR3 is TGTGCCAGCAGGCTCGGGGACACCATATATTTT.

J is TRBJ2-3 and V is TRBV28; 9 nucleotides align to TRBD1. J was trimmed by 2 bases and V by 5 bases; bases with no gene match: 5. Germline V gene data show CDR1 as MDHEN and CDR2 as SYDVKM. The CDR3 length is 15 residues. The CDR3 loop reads CASSTGTGNTDTQYF. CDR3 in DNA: TGTGCCAGCAGTACCGGGACAGGGAACACAGATACGCAGTATTTT.

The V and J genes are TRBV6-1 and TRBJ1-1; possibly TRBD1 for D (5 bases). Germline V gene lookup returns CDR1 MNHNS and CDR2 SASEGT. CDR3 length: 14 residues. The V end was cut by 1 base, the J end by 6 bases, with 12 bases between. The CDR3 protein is CASSEVGRGAEAFF. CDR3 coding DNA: TGTGCCAGCAGTGAAGTCGGGAGGGGCGCTGAAGCTTTCTTT.

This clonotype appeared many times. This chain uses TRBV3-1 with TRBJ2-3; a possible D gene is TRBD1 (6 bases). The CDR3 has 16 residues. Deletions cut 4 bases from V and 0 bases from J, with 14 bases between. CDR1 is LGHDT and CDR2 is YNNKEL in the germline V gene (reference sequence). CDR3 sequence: CASSLRDTPSTDTQYF. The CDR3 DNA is TGTGCCAGCAGCCTCCGGGACACCCCTAGCACAGATACGCAGTATTTT.

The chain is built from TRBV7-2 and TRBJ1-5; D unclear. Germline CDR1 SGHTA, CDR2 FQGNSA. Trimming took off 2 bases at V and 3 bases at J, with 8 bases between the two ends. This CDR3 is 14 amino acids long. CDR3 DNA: TGTGCCAGCAGCTTAACGACCCTCAATCAGCCCCAGCATTTT. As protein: CASSLTTLNQPQHF.

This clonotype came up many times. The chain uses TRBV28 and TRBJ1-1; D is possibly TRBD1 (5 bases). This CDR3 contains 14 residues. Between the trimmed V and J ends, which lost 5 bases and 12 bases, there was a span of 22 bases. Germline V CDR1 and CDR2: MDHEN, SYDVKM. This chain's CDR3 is CASSTKGFRARTFF. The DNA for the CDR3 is TGTGCCAGCAGTACTAAGGGGTTTCGGGCCAGGACTTTCTTT.

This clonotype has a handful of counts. This chain's CDR3 is CASSDQAVQDTQYF. The CDR3 nucleotides are TGTGCCAGCAGTGACCAAGCGGTGCAAGATACGCAGTATTTT. The chain is built from TRBV2 and TRBJ2-3; the D gene is possibly TRBD2 (5 bases). V lost 3 bases, J lost 5 bases, and 12 bases lay in between. CDR1 and CDR2 (germline): SNHLY, FYNNEI. The CDR3 is 14 amino acids.

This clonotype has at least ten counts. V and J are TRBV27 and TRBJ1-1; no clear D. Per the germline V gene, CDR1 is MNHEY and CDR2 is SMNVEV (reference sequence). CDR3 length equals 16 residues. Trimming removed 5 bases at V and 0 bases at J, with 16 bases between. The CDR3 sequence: CASSPNTKGMNTEAFF. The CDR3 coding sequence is TGTGCCAGCAGTCCCAATACGAAGGGCATGAACACTGAAGCTTTCTTT.

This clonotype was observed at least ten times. In nucleotides, the CDR3 is TGTGCCTCTTCTAAGCCTCCCGTGGGCTCCTACGAGCAGTACTTC. Amino acids: CASSKPPVGSYEQYF. The chain employs TRBV10-3 and TRBJ2-7, with D uncertain. The CDR3 covers 15 residues. Trimming shortened V by 11 bases and J by 0 bases, and 20 bases separated the two germline ends. Germline V lookup: CDR1 ENHRY, CDR2 SYGVKD.

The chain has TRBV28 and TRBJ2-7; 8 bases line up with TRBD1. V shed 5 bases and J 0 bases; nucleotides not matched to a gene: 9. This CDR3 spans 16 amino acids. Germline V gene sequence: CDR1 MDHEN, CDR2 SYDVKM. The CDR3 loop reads CASSGWRTGTSYEQYF. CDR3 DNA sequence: TGTGCCAGCAGTGGGTGGAGGACAGGGACCTCCTACGAGCAGTACTTC.

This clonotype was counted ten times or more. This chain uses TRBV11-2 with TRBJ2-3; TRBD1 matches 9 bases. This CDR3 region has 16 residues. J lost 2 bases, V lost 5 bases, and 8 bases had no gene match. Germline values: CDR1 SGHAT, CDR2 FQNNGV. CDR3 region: CASSAGTGLSTDTQYF. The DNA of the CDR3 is TGTGCCAGCAGCGCCGGGACAGGGCTTTCCACAGATACGCAGTATTTT.

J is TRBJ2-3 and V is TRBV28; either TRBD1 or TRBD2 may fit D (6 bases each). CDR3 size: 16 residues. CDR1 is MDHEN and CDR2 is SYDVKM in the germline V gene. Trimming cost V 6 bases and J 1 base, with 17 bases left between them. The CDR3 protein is CASSLGPRGRTDTQYF. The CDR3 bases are TGTGCCAGCAGCCTAGGGCCACGGGGGCGCACAGATACGCAGTATTTT.